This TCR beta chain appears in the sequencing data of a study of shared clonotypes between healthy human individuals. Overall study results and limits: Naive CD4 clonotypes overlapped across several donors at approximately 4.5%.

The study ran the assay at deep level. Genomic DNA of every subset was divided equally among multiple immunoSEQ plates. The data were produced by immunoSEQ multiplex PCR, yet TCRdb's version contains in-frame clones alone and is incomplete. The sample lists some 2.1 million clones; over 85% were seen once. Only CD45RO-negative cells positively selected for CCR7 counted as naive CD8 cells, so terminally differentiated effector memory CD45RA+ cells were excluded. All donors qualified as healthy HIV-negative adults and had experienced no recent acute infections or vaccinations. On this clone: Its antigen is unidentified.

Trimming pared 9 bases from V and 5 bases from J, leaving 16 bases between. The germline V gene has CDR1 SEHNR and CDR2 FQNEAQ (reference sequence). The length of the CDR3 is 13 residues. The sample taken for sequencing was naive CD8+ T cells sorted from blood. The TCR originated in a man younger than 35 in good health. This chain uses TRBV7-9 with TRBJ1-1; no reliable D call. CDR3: CASEPVPSTEAFF. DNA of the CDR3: TGTGCCAGTGAACCGGTGCCGAGTACTGAAGCTTTCTTT. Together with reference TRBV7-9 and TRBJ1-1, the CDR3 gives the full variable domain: DTGVSQNPRHKITKRGQNVTFRCDPISEHNRLYWYRQTLGQGPEFLTYFQNEAQLEKSRLLSDRFSAERPKGSFSTLEIQRTEQGDSAMYLCASEPVPSTEAFFGQGTRLTVV.